This T cell receptor beta chain originates from a study of cytomegalovirus exposure and HLA in healthy donors (dated by TCRdb to the late 2010s). Study-wide context: A later analysis indicated that the 90 to 150 validation repertoires were generated on the platform also employed for the roughly 720 repertoires of the first cohort. The study aimed to test whether cataloging public T cell receptors could reveal signatures of past pathogen exposure. A separate validation cohort of approximately 120 different subjects was used in addition to the 666-subject first cohort. To predict cytomegalovirus infection status, the study brought together high-throughput TCR immunosequencing, statistical association of individual TCRs with disease status, and machine learning.

The germline V gene gives CDR1 as SGHTS and CDR2 as YDEGEE. Spanning cysteine to phenylalanine, the CDR3 consists of 15 amino acids. Only the CDR3 DNA is retained, 45 bases long and in frame from the first base. The trim is 5 bases for V and 4 bases for J, with a gap of 18 bases between the germline ends. Paper-wide results and their limitations: In vitro tests confirmed that a few of the cytomegalovirus-associated TCR beta chains recognize cytomegalovirus antigens. The classifier was reported to diagnose cytomegalovirus status with high specificity and sensitivity in both the original cohort and the validation cohort. Subsequent analysis determined that TCRs grouped into clusters in the first cohort also showed a tendency toward co-occurrence across the 90 to 150 validation repertoires, and approximately 93% of cluster scores exceeded 0. In the study, some 160 TCR beta chains were listed as associated with cytomegalovirus. According to the authors, the approach could potentially be generalized to other disease states and immunological phenotypes. A later analysis had no HLA typing for the validation cohort, so co-occurrence there was scored across all 120 repertoires. Most TCR sequences were observed very rarely across donors, whereas some public TCRs were present in many individuals.

Library construction relied on the immunoSEQ multiplex PCR assay. The original pipeline was this. A statistical classification framework was built to diagnose cytomegalovirus status from the catalog of TCR beta chain sequences. As stored in TCRdb, this immuneACCESS dataset retains in-frame rearrangements with V and J assigned. A fraction of the clones does not appear; measured against another copy, unresolved V genes explain less than half of the discrepancy, and the remainder lacks a known reason. V and J calls and clone size follow that table, whereas D and trimming were derived from the DNA. The sample table shows approximately 240,000 clones, and about nine tenths are seen once. Approximately 0.99% of the sample comes from the top ten. The donors belonged to the validation cohort of approximately 130 subjects, which was separate from the roughly 670-subject first cohort. A word on this clone: This receptor's antigen is unknown. Per-nucleotide qualities are absent, and no much larger clonotype sits a single base away.

The chain uses TRBV5-8 and TRBJ1-1; perhaps TRBD1 is the D gene, with 6 bases matching. The TCR was taken from a woman aged 18-29 years in good health and CMV-seronegative. Sequenced input: PBMCs. Here is the DNA: TGTGCCAGCAGTCAAGTGGCACAGGGTAGCACTGAAGCTTTCTTT. This translates into CASSQVAQGSTEAFF.